The 19 T cell receptor beta chains listed next were all sequenced from one sample in a study of cytomegalovirus exposure and HLA in healthy donors. 13 Jbeta primers and 60 Vbeta primers were used for the PCR. Repertoires were generated with immunoSEQ multiplex PCR, while TCRdb's copy carries only in-frame clones and drops some. The table lists around 150,000 clones, more than 75% of them singletons. The sequencing input was PBMCs. These receptors were collected from a human donor in good health.

This sequence joins TRBV13 and TRBJ2-2; 8 bases fit TRBD2. With V trimmed by 3 bases and J by 4 bases, 4 bases remained unmatched. The germline V gene has CDR1 PRHDT and CDR2 FYEKMQ (reference sequence). The CDR3 is 15 amino acids. The CDR3 nucleotides read TGTGCCAGCAGCTTGGGAAGCGGGAGCACCGGGGAGCTGTTTTTT. It encodes CASSLGSGSTGELFF.

V and J are TRBV10-3 and TRBJ2-1; D might be TRBD2 (6 bases). Trimming removed 4 bases from V and 5 bases from J, with 15 bases in between. CDR1 is ENHRY and CDR2 is SYGVKD in the germline V gene. CDR3 length: 15 amino acids. The CDR3 sequence is CAISVGSSVNNEQFF. CDR3 nucleotides: TGTGCCATCAGTGTAGGGTCTAGCGTCAACAATGAGCAGTTCTTC.

A single count supports this clone. The rearrangement links TRBV10-1 to TRBJ2-3; 9 nucleotides match TRBD2. Germline assignment: CDR1 WNHNN and CDR2 SYGVQD (reference sequence). J gave up 6 bases and V 2 bases, and 6 bases lay outside the gene matches. CDR3 length: 15 amino acids. CDR3 amino acids: CASSETGLATDTQYF. The CDR3 DNA reads TGCGCCAGCAGTGAGACGGGACTAGCAACCGATACGCAGTATTTT.

V usage is TRBV6-5 and J usage is TRBJ1-4; 7 positions agree with TRBD1. The CDR3 covers 14 residues. J lost 6 bases, V lost 8 bases, and 9 bases had no gene match. Germline V gene sequence: CDR1 MNHEY, CDR2 SVGAGI. CDR3 DNA: TGTGCCAGCGCCACTACCAGGGGGGATGAAAAACTGTTTTTT. Its translation is CASATTRGDEKLFF.

The J gene is TRBJ2-1, the V gene TRBV5-1; D is unresolved. Germline CDR1 SGHRS, CDR2 YFSETQ. This CDR3 has 14 residues. Trimming took 0 bases from V and 4 from J, leaving 8 bases between them. The CDR3 is CASSLGDTYNEQFF. The DNA of the CDR3 is TGCGCCAGCAGCTTGGGAGACACATACAATGAGCAGTTCTTC.

The chain is built from TRBV6-5 and TRBJ1-3; no firm D call. The V gene lost 2 bases and the J gene lost 4 bases, with 6 bases spanning the gap. This CDR3 has 13 residues. In germline, CDR1 is MNHEY, CDR2 SVGAGI. CDR3 in DNA: TGTGCCAGCAGTTACGCGGCGGGAAACACCATATATTTT. As protein: CASSYAAGNTIYF.

This clone was counted a few times. The chain employs TRBV11-3 and TRBJ2-2; D is ambiguous. The CDR3 has 13 residues. Deletions cut 1 base from V and 4 bases from J, with 4 bases between. Germline CDR1 SGHNT, CDR2 YENEEA. The CDR3 sequence: CASSLARTGELFF. The CDR3 DNA reads TGTGCCAGCAGCTTAGCCCGCACCGGGGAGCTGTTTTTT.

CDR3 in DNA: TGTGCCAGTGCAGTGAACACCGGGGAGCTGTTTTTT. This gives the protein CASAVNTGELFF. The chain has TRBV19 and TRBJ2-2; the D is unclear. V lost 8 bases and J lost 1, with 5 bases in between. Germline CDR1 is LNHDA and CDR2 is SQIVND (reference sequence). This CDR3 is 12 amino acids long.

The chain uses TRBV29-1 and TRBJ1-6; D is unclear. The CDR3 has 15 residues. Trimming removed 4 bases at V and 8 bases at J, with 18 bases between. Germline CDR1 SQVTM, CDR2 ANQGSEA. In nucleotides, the CDR3 is TGCAGCGTTGCTTTTGGAGGGTCTGCTTATTCACCCCTCCACTTT. It specifies CSVAFGGSAYSPLHF.

V is TRBV27 and J is TRBJ2-7, with a tentative D call TRBD2 (6 bases). This CDR3 has 12 amino acids. Trimming took 0 bases from V and 7 from J, leaving 7 bases between them. Germline lookup yields CDR1 MNHEY and CDR2 SMNVEV (reference sequence). The CDR3, as DNA: TGTGCCAGCAGTTTATCCGGAGGGGAGCAGTACTTC. It specifies CASSLSGGEQYF.

The chain combines TRBV6-1 with TRBJ1-5; 7 nucleotides align to TRBD1. V shed 0 bases, J shed 1 base, and the junction held 6 bases outside the gene matches. Germline CDR1 MNHNS, CDR2 SASEGT. CDR3 length: 17 residues. The CDR3: CASSEALPGGSNQPQHF. The CDR3 DNA is TGTGCCAGCAGTGAAGCGCTTCCAGGGGGAAGCAATCAGCCCCAGCATTTT.

The CDR3 DNA reads as TGTGCCAGCAGCCTGCGGGGGGCGATCAACCAGTACTTC. Amino acids: CASSLRGAINQYF. The chain links TRBV5-4 to TRBJ2-5; 8 bases are shared with TRBD2. V dropped 4 bases and J dropped 10; count of bases not matched to a gene: 9. Germline V gene lookup returns CDR1 SGHNT and CDR2 YYREEE (reference sequence). The CDR3 is made up of 13 amino acids. Complete variable domain (other parts from reference TRBV5-4 and TRBJ2-5): ETGVTQSPTHLIKTRGQQVTLRCSSQSGHNTVSWYQQALGQGPQFIFQYYREEENGRGNFPPRFSGLQFPNYSSELNVNALELDDSALYLCASSLRGAINQYFGPGTRLLVL.

The CDR3 loop reads CASSLVRESVEQYF. CDR3 bases: TGCGCCAGCAGCTTGGTGAGGGAGTCGGTCGAGCAGTACTTC. The chain carries TRBV5-1 and TRBJ2-7; TRBD2 is a possible D gene (5 bases). There are 14 residues in the CDR3. CDR1 and CDR2 (germline): SGHRS, YFSETQ. V gave up 0 bases and J gave up 6 bases, with 13 bases separating them.

The chain has TRBV7-9 and TRBJ1-5; TRBD1 matches 8 bases. V lost 5 bases to trimming and J lost 9 bases; unmatched junction nucleotides: 3. CDR1 is SEHNR, CDR2 FQNEAQ, per germline (reference sequence). CDR3 length: 12 amino acids. The CDR3 reads CASSGQGGPQHF. For the CDR3, the DNA is TGTGCCAGCAGCGGACAGGGCGGGCCCCAGCATTTT.

This chain links TRBV10-3 with TRBJ2-5; TRBD1 agrees at 7 bases. V was pared by 3 bases and J by 2 bases, with 6 bases of the junction left unmatched. Germline V lookup: CDR1 ENHRY, CDR2 SYGVKD. CDR3 length equals 15 residues. The CDR3 sequence: CAISEGTATQETQYF. CDR3 DNA: TGTGCCATCAGTGAAGGGACAGCGACTCAAGAGACCCAGTACTTC.

The rearrangement uses TRBV21-1 and TRBJ2-7; the table names TRBD2, a call not compared with the DNA. TRBV21-1 counts as a pseudogene. This CDR3 is 18 amino acids long. The CDR3 DNA follows: TGTGCCAGCAGCATGGGACTAGCTAGGGAGCCGTGCACCTACGAGCAGTACTTC. Amino acid sequence: CASSMGLAREPCTYEQYF.

This chain joins TRBV7-2 and TRBJ1-2; D is possibly TRBD1 (6 bases). The CDR3 spans 15 residues. Germline V lookup: CDR1 SGHTA, CDR2 FQGNSA. The V gene lost 3 bases and the J gene lost 5 bases, with 16 bases spanning the gap. CDR3 amino acids: CASSFGTQGPYGYTF. In DNA, the CDR3 is TGTGCCAGCAGCTTCGGAACACAGGGTCCTTATGGCTACACCTTC.

The chain employs TRBV9 and TRBJ2-3, with 11 bases fitting TRBD2. Germline V gives CDR1 SGDLS, CDR2 YYNGEE. The CDR3 runs to 16 residues. The V and J ends lost 0 bases and 8 bases, in that order; junction bases with no gene match: 8. The CDR3: CASSVGSSGGASTQYF. For the CDR3, the DNA is TGTGCCAGCAGCGTAGGAAGTAGCGGGGGGGCCAGTACGCAGTATTTT.

The chain is built from TRBV10-3 and TRBJ2-6; weak D call: TRBD2 (5 bases). Germline CDR1 and CDR2: ENHRY and SYGVKD. Trimming pared 3 bases from V and 4 bases from J, leaving 13 bases between. CDR3 length equals 16 residues. CDR3 in DNA: TGTGCCATCAGTGATTCTAGCAGGAACGGGGCCAACGTCCTGACTTTC. Translated, it gives CAISDSSRNGANVLTF.